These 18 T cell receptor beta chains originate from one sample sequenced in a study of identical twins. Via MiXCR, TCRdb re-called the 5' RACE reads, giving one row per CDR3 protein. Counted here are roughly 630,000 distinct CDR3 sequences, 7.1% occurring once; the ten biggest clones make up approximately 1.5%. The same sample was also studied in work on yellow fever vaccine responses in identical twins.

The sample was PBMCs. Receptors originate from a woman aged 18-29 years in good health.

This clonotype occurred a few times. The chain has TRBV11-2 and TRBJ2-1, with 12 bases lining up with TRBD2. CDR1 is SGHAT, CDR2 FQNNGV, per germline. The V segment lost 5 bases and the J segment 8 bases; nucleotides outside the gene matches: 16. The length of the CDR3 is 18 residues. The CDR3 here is CASSPIRVGTSGWDEQFF. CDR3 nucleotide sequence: TGTGCCAGCAGCCCAATTAGAGTAGGGACTAGCGGGTGGGATGAGCAGTTCTTC.

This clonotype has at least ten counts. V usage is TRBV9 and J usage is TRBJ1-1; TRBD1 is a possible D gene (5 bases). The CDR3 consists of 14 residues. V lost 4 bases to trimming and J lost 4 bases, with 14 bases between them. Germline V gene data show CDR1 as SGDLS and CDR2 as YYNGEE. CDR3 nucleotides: TGTGCCAGCAGCAAGCCGGGGGGGTCCACTGAAGCTTTCTTT. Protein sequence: CASSKPGGSTEAFF.

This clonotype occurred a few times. The DNA of the CDR3 is TGCAGTGCTGAGACAGGGGTTAATGAAAAACTGTTTTTT. Protein sequence: CSAETGVNEKLFF. The chain joins TRBV20-1 to TRBJ1-4; 8 bases align to TRBD1. The CDR3 loop spans 13 amino acids. With 5 bases clipped from V and 4 bases from J, the junction kept 3 bases outside the gene matches. In germline, CDR1 is DFQATT, CDR2 SNEGSKA (reference sequence).

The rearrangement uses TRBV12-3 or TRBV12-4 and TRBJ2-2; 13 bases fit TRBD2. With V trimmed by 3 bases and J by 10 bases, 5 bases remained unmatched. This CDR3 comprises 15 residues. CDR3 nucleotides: TGTGCCAGCAGTTTGGGGACTAGCGGGATACCGGAGCTGTTTTTT. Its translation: CASSLGTSGIPELFF.

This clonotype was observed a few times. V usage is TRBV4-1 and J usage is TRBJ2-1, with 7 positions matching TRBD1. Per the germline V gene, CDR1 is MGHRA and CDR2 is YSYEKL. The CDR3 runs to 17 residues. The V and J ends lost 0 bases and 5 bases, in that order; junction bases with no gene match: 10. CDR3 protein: CASSQDLVGTAHNEQFF. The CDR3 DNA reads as TGCGCCAGCAGCCAAGATTTAGTCGGGACAGCACACAATGAGCAGTTCTTC.

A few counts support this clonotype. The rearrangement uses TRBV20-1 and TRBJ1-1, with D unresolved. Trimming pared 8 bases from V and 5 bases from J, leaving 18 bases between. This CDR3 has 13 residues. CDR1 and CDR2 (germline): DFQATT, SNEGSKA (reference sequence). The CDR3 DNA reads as TGCAGTACTCAAAGACCCGGTTCGACTGAAGCTTTCTTT. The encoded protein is CSTQRPGSTEAFF.

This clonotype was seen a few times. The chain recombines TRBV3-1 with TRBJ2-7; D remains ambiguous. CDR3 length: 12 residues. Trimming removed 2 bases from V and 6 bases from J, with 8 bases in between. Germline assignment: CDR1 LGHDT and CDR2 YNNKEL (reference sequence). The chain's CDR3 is CASSQYESEQYF. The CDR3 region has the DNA TGTGCCAGCAGCCAATATGAATCCGAGCAGTACTTC.

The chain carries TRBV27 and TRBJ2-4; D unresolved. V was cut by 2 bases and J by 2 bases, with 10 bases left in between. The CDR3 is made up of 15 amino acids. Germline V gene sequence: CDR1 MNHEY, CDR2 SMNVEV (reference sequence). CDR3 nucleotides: TGTGCCAGCAGTTTAGACCCTATGTCCAAAAACATTCAGTACTTC. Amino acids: CASSLDPMSKNIQYF.

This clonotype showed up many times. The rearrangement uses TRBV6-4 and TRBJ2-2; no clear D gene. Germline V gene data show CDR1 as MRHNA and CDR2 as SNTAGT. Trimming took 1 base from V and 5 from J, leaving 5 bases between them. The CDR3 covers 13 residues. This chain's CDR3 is CASSDLATGELFF. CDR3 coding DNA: TGTGCCAGCAGTGACTTAGCAACCGGGGAGCTGTTTTTT.

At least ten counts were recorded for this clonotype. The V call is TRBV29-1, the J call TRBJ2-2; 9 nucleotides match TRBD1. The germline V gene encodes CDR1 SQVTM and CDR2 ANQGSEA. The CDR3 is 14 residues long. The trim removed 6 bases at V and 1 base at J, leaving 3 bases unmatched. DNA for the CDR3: TGCAGCGTCCGGACAGGGGAGAACACCGGGGAGCTGTTTTTT. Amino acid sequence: CSVRTGENTGELFF.

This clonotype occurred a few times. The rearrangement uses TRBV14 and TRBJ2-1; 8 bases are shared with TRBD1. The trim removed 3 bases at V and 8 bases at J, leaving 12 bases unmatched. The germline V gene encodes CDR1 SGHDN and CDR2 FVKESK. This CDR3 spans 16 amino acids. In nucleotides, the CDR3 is TGTGCCAGCAGCCATCGGGACAGGTGGGGATCGGATGAGCAGTTCTTC. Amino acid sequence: CASSHRDRWGSDEQFF.

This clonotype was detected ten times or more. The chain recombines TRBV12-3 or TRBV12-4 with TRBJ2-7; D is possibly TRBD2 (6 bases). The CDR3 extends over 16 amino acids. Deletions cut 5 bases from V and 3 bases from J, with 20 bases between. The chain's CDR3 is CASSPTSGTDYYEQYF. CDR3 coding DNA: TGTGCCAGCAGTCCCACCTCCGGGACGGACTACTACGAGCAGTACTTC.

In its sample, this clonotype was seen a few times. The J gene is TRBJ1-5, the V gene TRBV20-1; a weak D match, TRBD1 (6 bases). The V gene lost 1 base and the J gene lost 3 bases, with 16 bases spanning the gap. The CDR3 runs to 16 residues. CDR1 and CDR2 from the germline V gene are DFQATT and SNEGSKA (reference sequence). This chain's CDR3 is CSARGSGGANNQPQHF. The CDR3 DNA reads TGCAGTGCTAGAGGGTCGGGGGGCGCGAACAATCAGCCCCAGCATTTT.

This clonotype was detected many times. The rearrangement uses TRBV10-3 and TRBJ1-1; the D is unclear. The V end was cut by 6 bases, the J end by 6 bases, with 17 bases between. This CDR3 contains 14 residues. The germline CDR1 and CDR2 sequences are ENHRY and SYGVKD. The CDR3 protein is CAIRPDGIVAEAFF. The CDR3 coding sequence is TGTGCCATCAGGCCTGACGGAATCGTGGCTGAAGCTTTCTTT.

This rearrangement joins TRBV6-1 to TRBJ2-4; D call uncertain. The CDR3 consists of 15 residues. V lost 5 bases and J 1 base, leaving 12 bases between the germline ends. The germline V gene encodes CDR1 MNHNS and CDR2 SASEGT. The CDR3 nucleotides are TGTGCCAGCAGTCATAGTGGGTGGGCCAAAAACATTCAGTACTTC. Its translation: CASSHSGWAKNIQYF.

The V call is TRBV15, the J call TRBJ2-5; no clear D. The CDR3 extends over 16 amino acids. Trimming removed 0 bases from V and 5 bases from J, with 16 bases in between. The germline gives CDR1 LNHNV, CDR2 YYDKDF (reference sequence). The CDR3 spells CATSRDPTGTAETQYF. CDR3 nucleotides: TGTGCCACCAGCAGAGATCCAACGGGTACAGCGGAGACCCAGTACTTC. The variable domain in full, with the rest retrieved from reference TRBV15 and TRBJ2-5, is DAMVIQNPRYQVTQFGKPVTLSCSQTLNHNVMYWYQQKSSQAPKLLFHYYDKDFNNEADTPDNFQSRRPNTSFCFLDIRSPGLGDTAMYLCATSRDPTGTAETQYFGPGTRLLVL.

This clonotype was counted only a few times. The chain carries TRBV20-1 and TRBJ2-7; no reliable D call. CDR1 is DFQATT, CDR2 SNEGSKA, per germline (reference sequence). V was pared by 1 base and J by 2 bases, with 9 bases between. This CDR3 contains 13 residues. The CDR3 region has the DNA TGCAGTGCTAGAGCGGCCTATGCCTACGAGCAGTACTTC. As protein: CSARAAYAYEQYF.

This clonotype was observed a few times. CDR3 loop: CSAKGLAAYNEQFF. CDR3 coding DNA: TGCAGTGCAAAAGGACTAGCGGCCTACAATGAGCAGTTCTTC. J is TRBJ2-1 and V is TRBV20-1; 10 bases fit TRBD2. With V trimmed by 6 bases and J by 2 bases, 4 bases remained unmatched. The CDR3 spans 14 residues. CDR1 is DFQATT, CDR2 SNEGSKA, per germline (reference sequence).